The clone carrying this TCR beta chain has a count of ten or more. Its antigen is as yet unknown. The sample is drawn from a study of beta chain features in type 1 diabetes. Findings and caveats of the study: Shortening that was moderate but significant affected the TCRB CDR3s of Type 1 diabetes patients in all four CD4+ subsets. VDJ junctions from patients with type 1 diabetes contained fewer insertions and more deletions. It was among patients, rather than healthy donors, that naive, central memory and Treg TCRB repertoires appeared more similar. In patients and controls equally, PCR might favor templates that are shorter.

Purity exceeding 98% was reached by all sorted populations. The V end lost 4 bases, the J end lost 4 bases, and 8 bases lay between the germline ends. Germline CDR1 is SGHDN and CDR2 is FVKESK. The CDR3 has 13 residues. Isolated RNA was reverse transcribed in full, so expressed TCRB transcripts were sequenced. Method: immunoSEQ multiplex PCR; TCRdb's copy keeps in-frame clones and lacks some. The sample holds a few hundred thousand clones; roughly 9.8% are singletons and the top ten take about 0.6%. Specimen: central memory CD4+ T cells from blood. The chain recombines TRBV14 with TRBJ2-1; D is undetermined. This sequence was found in a man in his thirties or forties with type 1 diabetes. Here the CDR3 reads CASSLGRYNEQFF. In nucleotides, the CDR3 is TGTGCCAGCAGCCTCGGGCGGTACAATGAGCAGTTCTTC. The whole variable domain, filled in from reference TRBV14 and TRBJ2-1, reads EAGVTQFPSHSVIEKGQTVTLRCDPISGHDNLYWYRRVMGKEIKFLLHFVKESKQDESGMPNNRFLAERTGGTYSTLKVQPAELEDSGVYFCASSLGRYNEQFFGPGTRLTVL.